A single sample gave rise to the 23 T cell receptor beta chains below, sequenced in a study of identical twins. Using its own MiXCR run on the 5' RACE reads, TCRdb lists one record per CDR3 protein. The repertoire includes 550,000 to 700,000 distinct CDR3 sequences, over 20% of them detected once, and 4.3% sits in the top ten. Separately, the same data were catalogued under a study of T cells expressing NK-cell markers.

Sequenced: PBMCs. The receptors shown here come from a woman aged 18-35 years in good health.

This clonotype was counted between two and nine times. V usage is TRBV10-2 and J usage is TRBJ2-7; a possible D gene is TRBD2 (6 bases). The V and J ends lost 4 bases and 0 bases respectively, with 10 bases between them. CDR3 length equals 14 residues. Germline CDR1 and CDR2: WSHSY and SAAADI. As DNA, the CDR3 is TGCGCCAGCAGTGGTAGTAGCGGCTCCTACGAGCAGTACTTC. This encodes CASSGSSGSYEQYF.

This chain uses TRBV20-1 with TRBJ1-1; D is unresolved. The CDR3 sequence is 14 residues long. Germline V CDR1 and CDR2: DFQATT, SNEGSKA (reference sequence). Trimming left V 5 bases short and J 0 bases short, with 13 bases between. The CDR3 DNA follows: TGCAGTGCTGGGCGGGGTGGTATGAACACTGAAGCTTTCTTT. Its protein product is CSAGRGGMNTEAFF.

The DNA of the CDR3 is TGCGCCAGCAGCTTTACCGCTCTTGGCCTGTCCTACAATGAGCAGTTCTTC. This translates into CASSFTALGLSYNEQFF. The chain employs TRBV5-1 and TRBJ2-1, with unresolved D. Between the trimmed V and J ends, which lost 2 bases and 1 base, there was a span of 16 bases. CDR1 is SGHRS, CDR2 YFSETQ, per germline. CDR3 size: 17 residues.

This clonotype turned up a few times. The CDR3 is CSASDGADSPLHF. The CDR3 coding sequence is TGCAGCGCGAGCGACGGGGCTGATTCACCCCTCCACTTT. The chain uses TRBV29-1 and TRBJ1-6, with D perhaps TRBD1 (5 bases). V gave up 7 bases and J gave up 8 bases, with 15 bases separating them. This CDR3 spans 13 amino acids. Germline CDR1 reads SQVTM; CDR2 reads ANQGSEA.

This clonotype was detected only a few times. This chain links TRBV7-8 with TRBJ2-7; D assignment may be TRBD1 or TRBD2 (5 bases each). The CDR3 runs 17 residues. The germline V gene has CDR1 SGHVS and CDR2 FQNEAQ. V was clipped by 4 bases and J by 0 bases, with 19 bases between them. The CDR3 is CASSSRGGQVNSYEQYF. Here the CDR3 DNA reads TGTGCCAGCAGCTCCCGGGGCGGGCAAGTCAACTCCTACGAGCAGTACTTC.

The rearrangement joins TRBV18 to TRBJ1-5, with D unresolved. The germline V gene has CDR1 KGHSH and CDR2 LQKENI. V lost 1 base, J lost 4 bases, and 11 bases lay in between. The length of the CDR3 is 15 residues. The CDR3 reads CASSPLRTLNQPQHF. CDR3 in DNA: TGTGCCAGCTCACCACTCAGGACCCTTAATCAGCCCCAGCATTTT.

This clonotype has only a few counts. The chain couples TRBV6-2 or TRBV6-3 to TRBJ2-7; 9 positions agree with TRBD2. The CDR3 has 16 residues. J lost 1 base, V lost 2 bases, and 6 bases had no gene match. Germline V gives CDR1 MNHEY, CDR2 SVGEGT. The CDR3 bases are TGTGCCAGCAGTTACCCTAGCGGGATTGGGTCCTACGAGCAGTACTTC. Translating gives CASSYPSGIGSYEQYF.

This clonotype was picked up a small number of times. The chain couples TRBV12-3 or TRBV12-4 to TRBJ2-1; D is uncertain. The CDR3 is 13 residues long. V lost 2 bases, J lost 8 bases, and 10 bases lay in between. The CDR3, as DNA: TGTGCCAGCAGTTTAACGATAGGTGATGAGCAGTTCTTC. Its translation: CASSLTIGDEQFF.

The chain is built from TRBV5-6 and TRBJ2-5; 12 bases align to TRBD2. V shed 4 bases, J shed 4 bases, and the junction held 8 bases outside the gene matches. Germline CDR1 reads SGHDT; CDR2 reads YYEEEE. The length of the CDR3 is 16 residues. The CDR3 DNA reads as TGTGCCAGCAGCCCGGTGGCTAGCGGGAGGGGAGAGACCCAGTACTTC. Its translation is CASSPVASGRGETQYF.

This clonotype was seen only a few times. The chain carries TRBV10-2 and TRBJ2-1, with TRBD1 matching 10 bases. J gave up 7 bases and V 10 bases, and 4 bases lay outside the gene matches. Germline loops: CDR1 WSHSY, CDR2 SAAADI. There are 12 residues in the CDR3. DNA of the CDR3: TGCGCCACCCTGGACAGGGGGAATGAGCAGTTCTTC. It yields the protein CATLDRGNEQFF.

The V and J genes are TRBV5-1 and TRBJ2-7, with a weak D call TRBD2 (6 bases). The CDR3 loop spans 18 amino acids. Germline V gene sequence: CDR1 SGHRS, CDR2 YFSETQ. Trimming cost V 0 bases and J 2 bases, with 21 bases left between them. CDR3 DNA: TGCGCCAGCAGCTTGGGGCCCAGGGACTTATTACAGCCCTACGAGCAGTACTTC. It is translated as CASSLGPRDLLQPYEQYF.

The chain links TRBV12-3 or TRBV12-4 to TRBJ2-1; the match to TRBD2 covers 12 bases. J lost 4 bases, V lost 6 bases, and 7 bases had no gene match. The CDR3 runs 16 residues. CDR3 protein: CASSPLAGGPYNEQFF. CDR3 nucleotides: TGTGCCAGCAGCCCTCTAGCGGGAGGGCCTTACAATGAGCAGTTCTTC.

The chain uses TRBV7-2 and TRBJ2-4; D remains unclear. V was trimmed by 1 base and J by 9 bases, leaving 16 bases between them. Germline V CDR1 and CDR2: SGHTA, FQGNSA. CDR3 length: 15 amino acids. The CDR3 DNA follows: TGTGCCAGCAGCTTAGGGCACTCTTCGGTAGGCATTCAGTACTTC. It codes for CASSLGHSSVGIQYF.

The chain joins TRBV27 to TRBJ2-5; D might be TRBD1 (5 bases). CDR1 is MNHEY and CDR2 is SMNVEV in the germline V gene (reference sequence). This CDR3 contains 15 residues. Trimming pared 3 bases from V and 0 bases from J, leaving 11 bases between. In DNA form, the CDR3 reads TGTGCCAGCAGTTTGGGGCAAGCCTACCAAGAGACCCAGTACTTC. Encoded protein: CASSLGQAYQETQYF.

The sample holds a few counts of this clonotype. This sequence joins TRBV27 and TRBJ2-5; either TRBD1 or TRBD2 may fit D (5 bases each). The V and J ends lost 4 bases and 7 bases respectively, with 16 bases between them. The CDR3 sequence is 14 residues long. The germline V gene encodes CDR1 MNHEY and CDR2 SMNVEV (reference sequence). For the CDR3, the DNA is TGTGCCAGCAGTTCTCTGACCCCGAGGGGGACCCAGTACTTC. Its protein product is CASSSLTPRGTQYF.

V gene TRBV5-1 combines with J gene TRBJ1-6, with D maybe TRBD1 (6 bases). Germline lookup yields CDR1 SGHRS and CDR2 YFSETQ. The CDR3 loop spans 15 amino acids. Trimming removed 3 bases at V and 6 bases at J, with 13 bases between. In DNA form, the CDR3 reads TGCGCCAGCAGCTCGGCTGGGGGCACTAATTCACCCCTCCACTTT. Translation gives CASSSAGGTNSPLHF.

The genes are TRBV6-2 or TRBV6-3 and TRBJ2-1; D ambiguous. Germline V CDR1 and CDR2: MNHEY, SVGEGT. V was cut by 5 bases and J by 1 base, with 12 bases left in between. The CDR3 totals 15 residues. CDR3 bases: TGTGCCAGCAGTAGGTCCTTTCTATCCTACAATGAGCAGTTCTTC. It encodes CASSRSFLSYNEQFF.

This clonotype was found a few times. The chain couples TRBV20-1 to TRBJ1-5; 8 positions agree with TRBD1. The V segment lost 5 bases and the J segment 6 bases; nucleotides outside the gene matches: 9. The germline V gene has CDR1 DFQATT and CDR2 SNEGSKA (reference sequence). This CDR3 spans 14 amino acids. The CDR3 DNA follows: TGCAGTGCTGGCCCTCAGGGGGCGTCTCAGCCCCAGCATTTT. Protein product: CSAGPQGASQPQHF.

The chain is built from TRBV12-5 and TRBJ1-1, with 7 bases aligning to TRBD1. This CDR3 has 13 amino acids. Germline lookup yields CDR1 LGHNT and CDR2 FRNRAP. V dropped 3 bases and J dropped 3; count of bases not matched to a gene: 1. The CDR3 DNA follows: TGTGCTAGTGGTTTCAGGGGGGACACTGAAGCTTTCTTT. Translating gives CASGFRGDTEAFF.

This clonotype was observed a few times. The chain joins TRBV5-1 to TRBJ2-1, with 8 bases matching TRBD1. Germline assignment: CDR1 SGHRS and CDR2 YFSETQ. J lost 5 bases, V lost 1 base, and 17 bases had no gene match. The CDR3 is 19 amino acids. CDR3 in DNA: TGCGCCAGCAGCTTGATGACAGGGGACCCGACACATCGCCACAATGAGCAGTTCTTC. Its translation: CASSLMTGDPTHRHNEQFF.

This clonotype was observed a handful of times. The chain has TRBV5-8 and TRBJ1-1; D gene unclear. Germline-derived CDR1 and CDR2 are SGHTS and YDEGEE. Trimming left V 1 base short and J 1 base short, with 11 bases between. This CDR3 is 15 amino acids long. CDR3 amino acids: CASSLKPGSNTEAFF. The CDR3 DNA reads TGTGCCAGCAGCTTGAAACCGGGCTCGAACACTGAAGCTTTCTTT.

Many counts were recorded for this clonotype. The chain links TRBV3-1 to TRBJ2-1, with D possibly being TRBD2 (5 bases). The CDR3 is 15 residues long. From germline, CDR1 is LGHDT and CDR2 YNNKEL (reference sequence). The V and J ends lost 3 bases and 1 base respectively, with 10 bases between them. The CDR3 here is CASSQLAASYNEQFF. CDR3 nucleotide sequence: TGTGCCAGCAGCCAGCTAGCTGCGTCCTACAATGAGCAGTTCTTC.

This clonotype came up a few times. CDR3 nucleotides: TGTGCCAGCAGCCCGAGATGGGGGACAGGGGGGAACGAGCAGTACTTC. It translates to CASSPRWGTGGNEQYF. This chain uses TRBV3-1 with TRBJ2-7; 11 bases match TRBD1. The junction had 10 bases not matched to a gene; V was cut back by 4 bases and J by 5 bases. This CDR3 contains 16 residues. CDR1 and CDR2 from the germline V gene are LGHDT and YNNKEL (reference sequence).